This is a list of T cell receptor beta chains from one sample in a study of cytomegalovirus exposure and HLA in healthy donors. Measured with immunoSEQ multiplex PCR; TCRdb has only the in-frame clones, and not every one. Here the sample spans about 150,000 clones, approximately 78% being singletons. Sequenced: PBMCs. These receptors were obtained from a male donor in good health and CMV-seronegative. CDR3s include the opening cysteine and the closing phenylalanine or tryptophan. Each record gives: clone size, V gene, J gene, D gene, CDR3 DNA, CDR3 protein. D genes are given only for firm matches. Expanded clones get a size class; other rows say once, few or many, or leave the size out.

abundance: -
v_gene: TRBV7-6
j_gene: TRBJ1-2
d_gene: -
CDR3nt: TGTGCCAGCAGCCCGGGGATAGGGGGTAACTATGGCTACACCTTC
CDR3aa: CASSPGIGGNYGYTF

abundance: once
v_gene: TRBV6-1
j_gene: TRBJ1-4
d_gene: -
CDR3nt: TGTGCCAGCAGTGAACTACGGAGGGCAGGTGGGGAAAAACTGTTTTTT
CDR3aa: CASSELRRAGGEKLFF

abundance: -
v_gene: TRBV28
j_gene: TRBJ2-1
d_gene: TRBD1
CDR3nt: TGTGCCAGCAGTTCTCGACAGGGGCGTACTCGCGGTGAGCAGTTCTTC
CDR3aa: CASSSRQGRTRGEQFF

abundance: -
v_gene: TRBV2
j_gene: TRBJ2-7
d_gene: -
CDR3nt: TGTGCCAGCAGTGAAAGCATTTCCTCCTACGAGCAGTACTTC
CDR3aa: CASSESISSYEQYF

abundance: once
v_gene: TRBV19
j_gene: TRBJ1-1
d_gene: -
CDR3nt: TGTGCCAGTAGTATAGAAAGGGGCCCATCTGAAGCTTTCTTT
CDR3aa: CASSIERGPSEAFF

abundance: -
v_gene: TRBV11-3
j_gene: TRBJ2-3
d_gene: TRBD2
CDR3nt: TGTGCCAGCAGCTCGGGACTAGCGGGGGGGAGGGATACGCAGTATTTT
CDR3aa: CASSSGLAGGRDTQYF

abundance: -
v_gene: TRBV30
j_gene: TRBJ2-1
d_gene: TRBD2
CDR3nt: TGTGCCTGGACCCCCGGGGCTAGCGGGAGCGTAAATGAGCAGTTCTTC
CDR3aa: CAWTPGASGSVNEQFF

abundance: -
v_gene: TRBV5-6
j_gene: TRBJ2-2
d_gene: -
CDR3nt: TGTGCCAGCAGCTCCCCTGTGGGCAGGGGAAACACCGGGGAGCTGTTTTTT
CDR3aa: CASSSPVGRGNTGELFF

abundance: -
v_gene: TRBV18
j_gene: TRBJ2-5
d_gene: -
CDR3nt: TGTGCCAGCTCACCACCGGGGGGACTCCAAGAGACCCAGTACTTC
CDR3aa: CASSPPGGLQETQYF

abundance: -
v_gene: TRBV4-2
j_gene: TRBJ1-4
d_gene: TRBD1
CDR3nt: TGTGCCAGCAGCCAAGCGAGGGCAGGGGGCTATGAAAAACTGTTTTTT
CDR3aa: CASSQARAGGYEKLFF

abundance: -
v_gene: TRBV15
j_gene: TRBJ1-4
d_gene: -
CDR3nt: TGTGCCACCCAGGCCTCATATAACGAAAAACTGTTTTTT
CDR3aa: CATQASYNEKLFF

abundance: -
v_gene: TRBV5-4
j_gene: TRBJ2-1
d_gene: -
CDR3nt: TGTGCCAGCAGCTTGCTTAGCGGATACAATGAGCAGTTCTTC
CDR3aa: CASSLLSGYNEQFF

abundance: -
v_gene: TRBV7-9
j_gene: TRBJ1-2
d_gene: -
CDR3nt: TGTGCCAGCAGCTTAGAAGTGCCTACTAACTATGGCTACACCTTC
CDR3aa: CASSLEVPTNYGYTF

abundance: -
v_gene: TRBV11-2
j_gene: TRBJ2-7
d_gene: TRBD1
CDR3nt: TGTGCCAGCAGCTTAGTAGGGACAGGGCCCTACGAGCAGTACTTC
CDR3aa: CASSLVGTGPYEQYF

abundance: once
v_gene: TRBV7-2
j_gene: TRBJ1-1
d_gene: -
CDR3nt: TGTGCCAGCAGCTTAAATCTAGGAGGCACTGAAGCTTTCTTT
CDR3aa: CASSLNLGGTEAFF

abundance: -
v_gene: TRBV4-3
j_gene: TRBJ2-5
d_gene: TRBD2
CDR3nt: TGCGCCAGTTACGACGCGCGGGAGGAAGAGACCCAGTACTTC
CDR3aa: CASYDAREEETQYF

abundance: -
v_gene: TRBV27
j_gene: TRBJ2-2
d_gene: -
CDR3nt: TGTGCCAGCAACGGACGCGGGAAATCCGGGGAGCTGTTTTTT
CDR3aa: CASNGRGKSGELFF

abundance: -
v_gene: TRBV10-3
j_gene: TRBJ2-6
d_gene: TRBD1
CDR3nt: TGTGCCATCAGTGACCCTGGGGACAGGGGGTCTGGGGCCAACGTCCTGACTTTC
CDR3aa: CAISDPGDRGSGANVLTF

abundance: -
v_gene: TRBV7-2
j_gene: TRBJ1-2
d_gene: TRBD1
CDR3nt: TGTGCCAGCAGCACGACAGGGAATAGTGGCTACACCTTC
CDR3aa: CASSTTGNSGYTF

abundance: -
v_gene: TRBV19
j_gene: TRBJ1-3
d_gene: -
CDR3nt: TGTGCCAGTGGAGGGAAGGGTCATGGAAACACCATATATTTT
CDR3aa: CASGGKGHGNTIYF

abundance: few
v_gene: TRBV9
j_gene: TRBJ2-5
d_gene: -
CDR3nt: TGTGCCAGCAGCGTAGCTACAACGGGGTGGGGTCAAGAGACCCAGTACTTC
CDR3aa: CASSVATTGWGQETQYF

abundance: few
v_gene: TRBV7-2
j_gene: TRBJ2-7
d_gene: TRBD2
CDR3nt: TGTGCCAGCAGCGCAACCTCGGGACTAGCGGGGGGGGAGCAGTACTTC
CDR3aa: CASSATSGLAGGEQYF

abundance: -
v_gene: TRBV18
j_gene: TRBJ2-3
d_gene: -
CDR3nt: TGTGCCAGCTCACCGACAGAAAACACAGATACGCAGTATTTT
CDR3aa: CASSPTENTDTQYF

abundance: -
v_gene: TRBV4-3
j_gene: TRBJ2-1
d_gene: -
CDR3nt: TGCGCCAGCAGCCAAGAAAGGACTAATCCCTCCTACAATGAGCAGTTCTTC
CDR3aa: CASSQERTNPSYNEQFF

abundance: -
v_gene: TRBV4-2
j_gene: TRBJ1-5
d_gene: TRBD1
CDR3nt: TGTGCCAGCAGCCAAGATAGGGACAGGGGCCATCAGCCCCAGCATTTT
CDR3aa: CASSQDRDRGHQPQHF

abundance: -
v_gene: TRBV7-9
j_gene: TRBJ2-6
d_gene: -
CDR3nt: TGTGCCAGCAGCAGCTCCCTAAGGGGTGCGGTCCTGACTTTC
CDR3aa: CASSSSLRGAVLTF

abundance: -
v_gene: TRBV7-8
j_gene: TRBJ2-7
d_gene: -
CDR3nt: TGTGCCAGCAGCTTAGAGATAGGGGAAGCCTACGAGCAGTACTTC
CDR3aa: CASSLEIGEAYEQYF

abundance: once
v_gene: TRBV11-3
j_gene: TRBJ2-1
d_gene: TRBD1
CDR3nt: TGTGCCAGCAGCCCCGGGACAGTGAACAATGAGCAGTTCTTC
CDR3aa: CASSPGTVNNEQFF

abundance: -
v_gene: TRBV28
j_gene: TRBJ2-1
d_gene: TRBD2
CDR3nt: TGTGCCAGCAGTTTCGTTAGCGGGAGGGCCGGGGACAATGAGCAGTTCTTC
CDR3aa: CASSFVSGRAGDNEQFF

abundance: -
v_gene: TRBV15
j_gene: TRBJ2-1
d_gene: -
CDR3nt: TGTGCCACCAGCAGGGGAGGGGGAAACTACAATGAGCAGTTCTTC
CDR3aa: CATSRGGGNYNEQFF

abundance: once
v_gene: TRBV7-8
j_gene: TRBJ2-6
d_gene: -
CDR3nt: TGTGCCAGCACTTCTGGGGCCAACGTCCTGACTTTC
CDR3aa: CASTSGANVLTF

abundance: -
v_gene: TRBV5-6
j_gene: TRBJ2-1
d_gene: TRBD2
CDR3nt: TGTGCCAGCAGCTCCCCGCGGGGGGATGAGCAGTTCTTC
CDR3aa: CASSSPRGDEQFF

abundance: once
v_gene: TRBV27
j_gene: TRBJ1-5
d_gene: TRBD1
CDR3nt: TGTGCCAGCAGTTTATCCGGGACAGGGAGGCAGCCCCAGCATTTT
CDR3aa: CASSLSGTGRQPQHF

abundance: once
v_gene: TRBV19
j_gene: TRBJ2-7
d_gene: TRBD1
CDR3nt: TGTGCCAGTAGTATAGGGACAGGTCCCTACGAGCAGTACTTC
CDR3aa: CASSIGTGPYEQYF

abundance: -
v_gene: TRBV18
j_gene: TRBJ2-7
d_gene: TRBD1
CDR3nt: TGTGCCAGCTCAGCCGGGACAGGGATCTACGAGCAGTACTTC
CDR3aa: CASSAGTGIYEQYF

abundance: -
v_gene: TRBV7-2
j_gene: TRBJ2-7
d_gene: TRBD2
CDR3nt: TGTGCCAGCAGCTCACAAGCGGGGGCCTACGAGCAGTACTTC
CDR3aa: CASSSQAGAYEQYF

abundance: -
v_gene: TRBV7-8
j_gene: TRBJ1-3
d_gene: -
CDR3nt: TGTGCCAGCAGCTCCGGGGGATCTGGAAACACCATATATTTT
CDR3aa: CASSSGGSGNTIYF